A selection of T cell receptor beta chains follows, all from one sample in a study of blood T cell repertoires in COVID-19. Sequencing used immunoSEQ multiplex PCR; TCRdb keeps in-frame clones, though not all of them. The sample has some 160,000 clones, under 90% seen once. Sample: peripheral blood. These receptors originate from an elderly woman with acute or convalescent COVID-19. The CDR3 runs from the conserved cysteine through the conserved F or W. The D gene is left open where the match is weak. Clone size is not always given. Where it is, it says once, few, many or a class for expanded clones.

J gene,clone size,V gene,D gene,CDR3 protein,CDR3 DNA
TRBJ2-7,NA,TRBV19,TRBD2,CASSIGTSGTYEQYF,TGTGCCAGTAGTATCGGGACTAGCGGAACCTACGAGCAGTACTTC
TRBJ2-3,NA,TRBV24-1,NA,CATSDTSRDTQYF,TGTGCCACCAGTGACACTTCGAGAGATACGCAGTATTTT
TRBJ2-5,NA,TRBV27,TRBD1,CASSPGTGVGETQYF,TGTGCCAGCAGTCCAGGGACAGGGGTGGGTGAGACCCAGTACTTC
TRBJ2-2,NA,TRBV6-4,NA,CASSRGSLTGLNTGELFF,TGTGCCAGCTCCCGAGGGAGCCTTACAGGGTTGAACACCGGGGAGCTGTTTTTT
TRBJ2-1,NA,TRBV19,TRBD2,CASSIDLAGSVGMQFF,TGTGCCAGTAGTATCGATCTAGCGGGGTCTGTTGGAATGCAGTTCTTC
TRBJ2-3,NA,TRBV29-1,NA,CSVGGFGGIADTQYF,TGCAGCGTTGGGGGGTTCGGCGGGATAGCAGATACGCAGTATTTT
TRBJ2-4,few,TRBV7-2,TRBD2,CASSPSGVIAKNIQYF,TGTGCCAGCAGCCCAAGCGGGGTTATAGCCAAAAACATTCAGTACTTC
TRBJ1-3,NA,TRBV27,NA,CASSLNRVSGNTIYF,TGTGCCAGCAGTTTAAACAGGGTCTCTGGAAACACCATATATTTT
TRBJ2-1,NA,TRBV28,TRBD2,CASSLGGAAYNEQFF,TGTGCCAGCAGTCTCGGGGGGGCCGCCTACAATGAGCAGTTCTTC
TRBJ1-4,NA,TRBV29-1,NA,CSAYGRANEKLFF,TGCAGCGCCTACGGGAGGGCTAATGAAAAACTGTTTTTT
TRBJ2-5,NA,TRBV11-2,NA,CASSPVGQRETQYF,TGTGCCAGCAGCCCGGTGGGGCAACGCGAGACCCAGTACTTC
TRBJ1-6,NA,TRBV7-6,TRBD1,CASSSSGQSNSPLHF,TGTGCCAGCAGCTCCTCGGGACAGTCGAATTCACCCCTCCACTTT
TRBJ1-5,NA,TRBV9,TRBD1,CASATGDVGQPQHF,TGTGCCAGCGCGACAGGGGACGTGGGTCAGCCCCAGCATTTT
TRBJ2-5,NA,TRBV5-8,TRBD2,CASSVLAEETQYF,TGTGCCAGCAGCGTGCTAGCGGAAGAGACCCAGTACTTC
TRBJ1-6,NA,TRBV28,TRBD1,CASSLWRTGGASPLHF,TGTGCCAGCAGCCTATGGAGGACAGGGGGTGCATCACCCCTCCACTTT
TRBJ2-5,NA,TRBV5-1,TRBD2,CASSSRLAGGRETQYF,TGCGCCAGCAGCTCCCGACTAGCGGGGGGGCGGGAGACCCAGTACTTC
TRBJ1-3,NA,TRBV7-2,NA,CASSLVAATGNTIYF,TGTGCCAGCAGCTTAGTCGCGGCAACTGGAAACACCATATATTTT
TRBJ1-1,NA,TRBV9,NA,CASSENSDTEAFF,TGTGCCAGCAGCGAGAATTCAGACACTGAAGCTTTCTTT
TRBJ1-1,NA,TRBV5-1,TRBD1,CASSLWVRGSGQGSEAFF,TGCGCCAGCAGCCTTTGGGTAAGGGGATCGGGACAGGGGTCTGAAGCTTTCTTT
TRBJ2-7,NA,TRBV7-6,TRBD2,CASSLRGDYEQYF,TGTGCCAGCAGCTTACGGGGGGACTACGAGCAGTACTTC
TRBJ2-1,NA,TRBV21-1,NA,CASSHGGGLAGYNEQFF,TGTGCCAGCAGCCACGGGGGCGGGCTAGCGGGGTACAATGAGCAGTTCTTC
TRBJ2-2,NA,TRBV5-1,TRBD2,CASSPGLAGAWGELFF,TGCGCCAGCAGCCCGGGACTAGCGGGAGCTTGGGGGGAGCTGTTTTTT
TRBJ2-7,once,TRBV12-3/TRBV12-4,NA,CASSSPLAYEQYF,TGTGCCAGCAGTTCCCCCCTAGCATACGAGCAGTACTTC
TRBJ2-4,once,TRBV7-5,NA,CARSCGESRRAKNIQYF,TGTGCCAGAAGTTGCGGGGAGAGTCGAAGGGCCAAAAACATTCAGTACTTC
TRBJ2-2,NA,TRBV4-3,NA,CASSQAVNKGGDLFF,TGCGCCAGCAGCCAAGCTGTGAATAAGGGGGGGGACTTGTTTTTT
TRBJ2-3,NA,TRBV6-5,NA,CASRSRGRGTDTQYF,TGTGCCAGCAGAAGCAGGGGACGGGGCACAGATACGCAGTATTTT
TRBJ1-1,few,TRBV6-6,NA,CASSLEGVGKAFF,TGTGCCAGCAGTTTAGAGGGGGTTGGAAAAGCTTTCTTT
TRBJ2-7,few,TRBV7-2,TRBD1,CASSLVPGQGSKQYF,TGTGCCAGCAGCTTAGTACCGGGACAGGGCTCTAAGCAGTACTTC
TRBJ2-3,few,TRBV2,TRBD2,CASAASGGSLNTQYF,TGTGCCAGCGCTGCCTCAGGCGGGAGTTTAAATACGCAGTATTTT
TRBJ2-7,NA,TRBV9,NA,CASSVEPAGAYEQYF,TGTGCCAGCAGCGTAGAGCCAGCGGGTGCCTACGAGCAGTACTTC
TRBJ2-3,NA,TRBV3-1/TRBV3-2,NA,CASSQDWVGGDTQYF,TGTGCCAGCAGCCAAGATTGGGTGGGAGGCGATACGCAGTATTTT
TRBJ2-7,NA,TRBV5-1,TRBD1,CASSPSGQGVDEQYF,TGCGCCAGCAGCCCGTCGGGACAGGGGGTGGACGAGCAGTACTTC
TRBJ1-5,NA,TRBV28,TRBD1,CASSFAGGSNQPQHF,TGTGCCAGCAGTTTTGCAGGGGGGAGCAATCAGCCCCAGCATTTT
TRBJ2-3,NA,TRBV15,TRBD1,CATSRTQGARDTQYF,TGTGCCACCAGCAGAACCCAGGGGGCGAGAGATACGCAGTATTTT
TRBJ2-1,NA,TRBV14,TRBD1,CASSRDRGGLQFF,TGTGCCAGCAGCCGGGACAGGGGAGGGTTGCAGTTCTTC
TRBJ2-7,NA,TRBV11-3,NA,CASSSQGSYEQYF,TGTGCCAGCAGCTCACAGGGTTCCTACGAGCAGTACTTC
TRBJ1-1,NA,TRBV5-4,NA,CASSSPTGSDTEAFF,TGTGCCAGCAGCTCGCCGACAGGCTCAGACACTGAAGCTTTCTTT
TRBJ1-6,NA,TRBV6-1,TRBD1,CASSEYKGAGSPLHF,TGTGCCAGCAGTGAATACAAGGGGGCAGGTTCACCCCTCCACTTT
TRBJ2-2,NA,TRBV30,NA,CAWSQRTSTGELFF,TGTGCCTGGAGTCAGAGGACAAGCACCGGGGAGCTGTTTTTT
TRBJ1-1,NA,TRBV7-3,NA,CASSLTSEKMNTEAFF,TGTGCCAGCAGCTTAACTTCGGAGAAAATGAACACTGAAGCTTTCTTT
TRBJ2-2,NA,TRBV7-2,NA,CASSPASITGELFF,TGTGCCAGCAGCCCAGCTAGTATCACCGGGGAGCTGTTTTTT
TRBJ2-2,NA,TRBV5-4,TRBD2,CASSNPGTSGVRRELFF,TGTGCCAGCAGTAACCCCGGGACTAGCGGGGTGAGAAGGGAGCTGTTTTTT
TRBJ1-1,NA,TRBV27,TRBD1,CASSLRDRGWGTEAFF,TGTGCCAGCAGTTTAAGGGACAGGGGGTGGGGGACTGAAGCTTTCTTT
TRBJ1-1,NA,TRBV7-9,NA,CASSLEEKEAEAFF,TGTGCCAGCAGCTTAGAGGAGAAAGAGGCTGAAGCTTTCTTT
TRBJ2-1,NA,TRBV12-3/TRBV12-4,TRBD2,CASRSAGYNEQFF,TGTGCCAGCAGGTCAGCGGGGTACAATGAGCAGTTCTTC
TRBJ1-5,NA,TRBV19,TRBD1,CASSMTGDQPQHF,TGTGCCAGTAGTATGACAGGGGATCAGCCCCAGCATTTT
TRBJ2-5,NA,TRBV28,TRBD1,CASRTGGRETQYF,TGTGCCAGCAGGACAGGGGGCCGGGAGACCCAGTACTTC
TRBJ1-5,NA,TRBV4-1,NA,CASSQVSGDGRQPQHF,TGCGCCAGCAGCCAGGTCAGCGGGGACGGGAGGCAGCCCCAGCATTTT
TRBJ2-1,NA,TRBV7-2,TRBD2,CASRLTSGLGSYNEQFF,TGTGCCAGCAGGTTAACTAGCGGACTAGGGTCCTACAATGAGCAGTTCTTC
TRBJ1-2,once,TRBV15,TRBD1,CATSGDRNYGYTF,TGTGCCACCAGCGGGGACAGGAACTATGGCTACACCTTC
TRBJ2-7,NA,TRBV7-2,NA,CASSLLGRQASEQYF,TGTGCCAGCAGCTTACTCGGCAGGCAGGCGTCCGAGCAGTACTTC
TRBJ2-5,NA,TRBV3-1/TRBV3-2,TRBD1,CASSQVTGTKTQYF,TGTGCCAGCAGCCAAGTGACAGGGACAAAGACCCAGTACTTC
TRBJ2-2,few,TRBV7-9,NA,CASSLIGTPANTGELFF,TGTGCCAGCAGCTTAATCGGGACACCGGCGAACACCGGGGAGCTGTTTTTT
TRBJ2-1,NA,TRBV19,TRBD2,CASSSQGLAGVGEQFF,TGTGCCAGTAGTTCACAGGGACTAGCGGGAGTCGGTGAGCAGTTCTTC
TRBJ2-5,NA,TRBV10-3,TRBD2,CAISTPGGDETQYF,TGTGCCATCAGTACCCCGGGGGGTGACGAGACCCAGTACTTC